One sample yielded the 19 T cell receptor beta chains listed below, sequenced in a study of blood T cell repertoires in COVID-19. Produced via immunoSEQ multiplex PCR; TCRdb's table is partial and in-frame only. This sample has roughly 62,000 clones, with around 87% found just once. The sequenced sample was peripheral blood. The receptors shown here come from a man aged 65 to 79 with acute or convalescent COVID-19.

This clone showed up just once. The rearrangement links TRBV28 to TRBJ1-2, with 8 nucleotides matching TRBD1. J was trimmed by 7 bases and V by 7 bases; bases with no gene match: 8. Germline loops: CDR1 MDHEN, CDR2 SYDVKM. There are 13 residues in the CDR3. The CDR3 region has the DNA TGTGCCAGCAAGGGACAGGACCGAATTGGCTACACCTTC. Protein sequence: CASKGQDRIGYTF.

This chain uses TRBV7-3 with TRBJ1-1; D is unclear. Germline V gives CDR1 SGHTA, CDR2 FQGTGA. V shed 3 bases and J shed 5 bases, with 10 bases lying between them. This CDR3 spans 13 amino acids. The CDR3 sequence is CASSLRHRTEAFF. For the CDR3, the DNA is TGTGCCAGCAGCTTGAGGCATAGGACTGAAGCTTTCTTT. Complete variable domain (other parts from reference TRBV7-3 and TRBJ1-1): GAGVSQTPSNKVTEKGKYVELRCDPISGHTALYWYRQSLGQGPEFLIYFQGTGAADDSGLPNDRFFAVRPEGSVSTLKIQRTERGDSAVYLCASSLRHRTEAFFGQGTRLTVV.

The CDR3 DNA reads as TGCGCCAGCAGTCAACGGGAGGACAGGGGATCCCCGAGTGAGACCCAGTACTTC. It encodes CASSQREDRGSPSETQYF. This sequence joins TRBV23-1 and TRBJ2-5, with TRBD1 identical over 9 bases. TRBV23-1 is recorded as an ORF, its role being uncertain. The V and J ends lost 2 bases and 5 bases, in that order; junction bases with no gene match: 15. The CDR3 consists of 18 residues.

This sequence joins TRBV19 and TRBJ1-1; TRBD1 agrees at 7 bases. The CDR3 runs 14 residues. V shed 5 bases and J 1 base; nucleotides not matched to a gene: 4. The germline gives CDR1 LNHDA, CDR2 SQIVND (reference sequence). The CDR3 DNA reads TGTGCCAGTAGTCCCGGGACAGCGAACACTGAAGCTTTCTTT. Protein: CASSPGTANTEAFF.

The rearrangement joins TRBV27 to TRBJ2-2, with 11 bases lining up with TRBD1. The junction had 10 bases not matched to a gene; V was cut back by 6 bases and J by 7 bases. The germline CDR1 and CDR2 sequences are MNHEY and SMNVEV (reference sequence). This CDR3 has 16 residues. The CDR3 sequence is CASRAMDRGHHGELFF. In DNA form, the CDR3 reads TGTGCCAGCAGGGCGATGGACAGGGGGCATCACGGGGAGCTGTTTTTT.

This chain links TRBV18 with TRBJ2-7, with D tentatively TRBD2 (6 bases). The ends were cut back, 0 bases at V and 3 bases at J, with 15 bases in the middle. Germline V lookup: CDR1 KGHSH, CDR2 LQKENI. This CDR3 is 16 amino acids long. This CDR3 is CASSPPGGSTDYEQYF. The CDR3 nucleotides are TGTGCCAGCTCACCACCCGGGGGTTCTACCGACTACGAGCAGTACTTC.

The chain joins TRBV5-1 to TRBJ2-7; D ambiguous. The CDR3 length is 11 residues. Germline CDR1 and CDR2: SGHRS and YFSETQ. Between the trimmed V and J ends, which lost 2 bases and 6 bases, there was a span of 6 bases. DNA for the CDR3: TGCGCCAGCAGCTTAGCTCGCGAGCAGTACTTC. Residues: CASSLAREQYF.

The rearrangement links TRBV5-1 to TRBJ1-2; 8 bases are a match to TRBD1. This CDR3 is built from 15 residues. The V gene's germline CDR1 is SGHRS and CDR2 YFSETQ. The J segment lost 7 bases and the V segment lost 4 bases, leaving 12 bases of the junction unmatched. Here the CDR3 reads CASSGDPGGISGYTF. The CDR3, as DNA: TGCGCCAGCAGCGGCGACCCAGGGGGCATCAGTGGCTACACCTTC.

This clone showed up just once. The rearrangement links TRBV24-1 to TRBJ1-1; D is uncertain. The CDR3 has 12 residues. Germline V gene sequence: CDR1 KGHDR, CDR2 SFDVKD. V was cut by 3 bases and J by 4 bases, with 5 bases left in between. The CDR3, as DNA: TGTGCCACCAGTGATCCGGGCACTGAAGCTTTCTTT. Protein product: CATSDPGTEAFF.

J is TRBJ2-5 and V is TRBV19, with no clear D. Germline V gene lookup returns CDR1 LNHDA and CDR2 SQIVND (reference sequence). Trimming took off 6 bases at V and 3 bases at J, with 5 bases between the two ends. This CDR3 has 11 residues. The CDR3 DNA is TGTGCCAGTAGGAGTGAAGAGACCCAGTACTTC. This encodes CASRSEETQYF.

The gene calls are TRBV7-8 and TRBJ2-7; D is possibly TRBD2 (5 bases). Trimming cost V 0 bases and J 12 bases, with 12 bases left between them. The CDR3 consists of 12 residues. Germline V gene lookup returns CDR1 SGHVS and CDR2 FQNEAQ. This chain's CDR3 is CASSLAASEAYF. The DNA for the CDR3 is TGTGCCAGCAGCTTAGCGGCGTCGGAGGCGTACTTC.

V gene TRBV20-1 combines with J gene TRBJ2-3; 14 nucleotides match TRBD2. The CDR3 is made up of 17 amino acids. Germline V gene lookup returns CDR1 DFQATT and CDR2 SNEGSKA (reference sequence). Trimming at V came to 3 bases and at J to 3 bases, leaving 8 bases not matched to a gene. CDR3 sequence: CSASWTSGRRVTDTQYF. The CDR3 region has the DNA TGCAGTGCTAGTTGGACTAGCGGGAGGAGGGTTACAGATACGCAGTATTTT.

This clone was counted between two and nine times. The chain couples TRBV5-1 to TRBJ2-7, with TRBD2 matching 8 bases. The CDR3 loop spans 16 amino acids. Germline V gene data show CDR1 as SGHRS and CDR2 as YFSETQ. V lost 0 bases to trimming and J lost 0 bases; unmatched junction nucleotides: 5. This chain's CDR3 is CASSLAGGTGSYEQYF. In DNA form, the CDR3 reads TGCGCCAGCAGCTTGGCGGGGGGGACTGGCTCCTACGAGCAGTACTTC. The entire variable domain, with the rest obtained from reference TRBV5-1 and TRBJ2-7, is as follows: KAGVTQTPRYLIKTRGQQVTLSCSPISGHRSVSWYQQTPGQGLQFLFEYFSETQRNKGNFPGRFSGRQFSNSRSEMNVSTLELGDSALYLCASSLAGGTGSYEQYFGPGTRLTVT.

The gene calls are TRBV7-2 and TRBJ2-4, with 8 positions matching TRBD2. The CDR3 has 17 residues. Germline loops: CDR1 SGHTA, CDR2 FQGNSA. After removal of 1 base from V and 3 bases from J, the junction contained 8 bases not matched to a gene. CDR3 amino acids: CASSLDAGGSGKNIQYF. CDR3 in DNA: TGTGCCAGCAGCTTAGACGCGGGAGGTTCGGGCAAAAACATTCAGTACTTC.

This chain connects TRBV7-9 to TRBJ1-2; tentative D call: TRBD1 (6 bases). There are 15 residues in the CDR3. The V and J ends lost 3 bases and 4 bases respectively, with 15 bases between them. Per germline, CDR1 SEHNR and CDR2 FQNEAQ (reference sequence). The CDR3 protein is CASSFDAGALYGYTF. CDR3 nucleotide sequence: TGTGCCAGCAGCTTTGATGCAGGGGCCCTCTATGGCTACACCTTC.

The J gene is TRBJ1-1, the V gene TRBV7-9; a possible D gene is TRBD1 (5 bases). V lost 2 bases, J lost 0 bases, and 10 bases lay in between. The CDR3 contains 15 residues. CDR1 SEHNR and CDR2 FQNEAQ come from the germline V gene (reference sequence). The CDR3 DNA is TGTGCCAGCAGCTTAAATACAGGAGTGAACACTGAAGCTTTCTTT. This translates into CASSLNTGVNTEAFF.

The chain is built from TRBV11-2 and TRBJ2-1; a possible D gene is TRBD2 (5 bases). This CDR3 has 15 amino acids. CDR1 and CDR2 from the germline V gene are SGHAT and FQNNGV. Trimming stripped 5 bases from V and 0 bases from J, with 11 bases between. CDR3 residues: CASSPLGGSYNEQFF. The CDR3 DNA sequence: TGTGCCAGCAGCCCCCTAGGAGGCTCCTACAATGAGCAGTTCTTC.

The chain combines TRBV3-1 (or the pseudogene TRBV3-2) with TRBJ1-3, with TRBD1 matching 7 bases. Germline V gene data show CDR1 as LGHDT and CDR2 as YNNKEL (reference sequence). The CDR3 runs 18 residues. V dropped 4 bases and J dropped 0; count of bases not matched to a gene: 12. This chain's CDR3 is CASSPFIGTDYSGNTIYF. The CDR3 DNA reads TGTGCCAGCAGCCCCTTTATTGGGACAGATTACTCTGGAAACACCATATATTTT.

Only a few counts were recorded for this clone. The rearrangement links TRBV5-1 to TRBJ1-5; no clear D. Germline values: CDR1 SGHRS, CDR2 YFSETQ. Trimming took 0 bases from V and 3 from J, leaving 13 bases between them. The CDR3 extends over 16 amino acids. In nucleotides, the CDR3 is TGCGCCAGCAGCTTGGAAGGCGGATTGAACAATCAGCCCCAGCATTTT. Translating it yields CASSLEGGLNNQPQHF.